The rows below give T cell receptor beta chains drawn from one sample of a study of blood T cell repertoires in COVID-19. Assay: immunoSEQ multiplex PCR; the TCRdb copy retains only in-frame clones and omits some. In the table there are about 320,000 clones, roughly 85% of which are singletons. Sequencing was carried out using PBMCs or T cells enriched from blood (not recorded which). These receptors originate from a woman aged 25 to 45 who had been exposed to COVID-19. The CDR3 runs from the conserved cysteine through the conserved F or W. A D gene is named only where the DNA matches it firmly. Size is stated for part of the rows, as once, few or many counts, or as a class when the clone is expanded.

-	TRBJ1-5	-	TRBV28	CASRAADSNQPQHF	TGTGCCAGCAGGGCGGCAGATAGCAATCAGCCCCAGCATTTT
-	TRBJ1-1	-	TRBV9	CASSLTGNTEAFF	TGTGCCAGCAGCTTGACGGGGAACACTGAAGCTTTCTTT
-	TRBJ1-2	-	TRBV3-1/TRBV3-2	CASSQDLTGLGYTF	TGTGCCAGCAGCCAAGATCTAACGGGACTAGGCTACACCTTC
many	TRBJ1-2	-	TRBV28	CASSPGQSYGYTF	TGTGCCAGCAGCCCCGGACAGTCCTATGGCTACACCTTC
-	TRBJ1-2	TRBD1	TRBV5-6	CASSFSGQGVYGYTF	TGTGCCAGCAGCTTTAGTGGACAGGGGGTCTATGGCTACACCTTC
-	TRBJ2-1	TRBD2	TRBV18	CASSPPGLLADEQFF	TGTGCCAGCTCACCACCGGGTCTCCTAGCGGATGAGCAGTTCTTC
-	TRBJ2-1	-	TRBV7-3	CASSFFSSNEQFF	TGTGCCAGCAGCTTTTTTAGTTCGAATGAGCAGTTCTTC
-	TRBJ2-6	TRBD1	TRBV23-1	CASSQVPRDRGPGANVLTF	TGCGCCAGCAGTCAAGTCCCACGGGACAGGGGGCCTGGGGCCAACGTCCTGACTTTC
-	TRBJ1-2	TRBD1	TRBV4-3	CASSPGGNYGYTF	TGCGCCAGCAGCCCAGGGGGAAACTATGGCTACACCTTC
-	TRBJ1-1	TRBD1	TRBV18	CASSQGGQGWDTEAFF	TGTGCCAGCTCCCAAGGGGGCCAGGGTTGGGACACTGAAGCTTTCTTT
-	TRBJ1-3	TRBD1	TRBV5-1	CASSSSDRGSGNTIYF	TGCGCCAGCAGCTCCTCCGACAGGGGGAGTGGAAACACCATATATTTT
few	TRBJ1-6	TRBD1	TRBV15	CATSTGPGQINSPLHF	TGTGCCACCAGCACCGGACCGGGACAGATAAATTCACCCCTCCACTTT
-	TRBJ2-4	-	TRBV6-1	CASSEAWAILAKNIQYF	TGTGCCAGCAGTGAAGCGTGGGCCATCCTAGCCAAAAACATTCAGTACTTC
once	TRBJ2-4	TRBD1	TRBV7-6	CASSSSTGTGSKNIQYF	TGTGCCAGCAGCTCGAGCACAGGGACAGGGTCCAAAAACATTCAGTACTTC
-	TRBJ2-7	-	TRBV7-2	CASSLFQDSYEQYF	TGTGCCAGCAGCTTATTTCAGGACAGCTACGAGCAGTACTTC
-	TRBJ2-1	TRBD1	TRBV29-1	CSAPKGQGSRVSAYNEQFF	TGCAGCGCCCCCAAAGGACAGGGGAGTAGAGTGAGCGCCTACAATGAGCAGTTCTTC